The present TCR beta chain was sequenced within a study of beta chain features in type 1 diabetes. Sorting with CD45RO/CCR7/CD25/CD127/CD95/CD27 yielded naive, central memory, regulatory and stem-like memory CD4+ cells. Of the isolated RNA, all was reverse transcribed, and so the sequenced material was expressed TCRB transcripts. Sequencing was performed with immunoSEQ multiplex PCR; in TCRdb, only in-frame clones are kept and a portion is missing. Of around 250,000 clones listed, 55% to 70% are singletons. The sequencing sample was made of naive CD4+ T cells from blood. The clonotype originates from a man younger than 45 in good health.

This chain's CDR3 is CASSLTGTGGVDEQYF. CDR3 coding DNA: TGTGCCAGCAGCTTGACCGGGACAGGGGGCGTCGACGAGCAGTACTTC. The chain couples TRBV5-6 to TRBJ2-7; 12 nucleotides line up with TRBD1. This CDR3 region has 16 residues. Germline CDR1 reads SGHDT; CDR2 reads YYEEEE. Trimming removed 1 base from V and 5 bases from J; junction bases left unmatched: 7.